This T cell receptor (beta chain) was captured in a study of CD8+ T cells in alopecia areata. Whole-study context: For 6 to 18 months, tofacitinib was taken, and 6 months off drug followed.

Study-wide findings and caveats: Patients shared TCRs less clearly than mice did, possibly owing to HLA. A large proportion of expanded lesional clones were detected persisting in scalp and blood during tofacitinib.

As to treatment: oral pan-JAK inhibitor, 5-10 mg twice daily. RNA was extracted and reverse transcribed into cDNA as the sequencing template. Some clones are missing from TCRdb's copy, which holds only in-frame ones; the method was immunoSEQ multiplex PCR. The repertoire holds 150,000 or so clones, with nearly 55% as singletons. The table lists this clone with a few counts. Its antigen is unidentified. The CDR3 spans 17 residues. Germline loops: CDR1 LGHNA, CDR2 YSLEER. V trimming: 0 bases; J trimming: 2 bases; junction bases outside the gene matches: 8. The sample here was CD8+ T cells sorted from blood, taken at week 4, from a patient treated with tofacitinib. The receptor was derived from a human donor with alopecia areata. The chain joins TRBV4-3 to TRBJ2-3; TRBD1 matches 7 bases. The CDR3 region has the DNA TGCGCCAGCAGCCAAGACCGGACAGGCCTCAACACAGATACGCAGTATTTT. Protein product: CASSQDRTGLNTDTQYF.